Below are 11 T cell receptor beta chains sequenced from a single sample in a study of blood T cell repertoires in COVID-19. Sequencing used immunoSEQ multiplex PCR; TCRdb keeps in-frame clones, though not all of them. The table includes around 29,000 clones, roughly 87% detected once. Sequencing input: peripheral blood. The receptors come from a woman aged 55-69 years with active COVID-19.

The chain is built from TRBV10-3 and TRBJ1-2; D not resolved. V lost 11 bases and J lost 0, with 16 bases in between. CDR1 and CDR2 from the germline V gene are ENHRY and SYGVKD. The CDR3 has 14 residues. The CDR3 region has the DNA TGTGCCTCAGGTGCGCCAGGTACTAACTATGGCTACACCTTC. Translated, it gives CASGAPGTNYGYTF.

The DNA of the CDR3 is TGTGCCAGCAGCGTAAACTTTGGGACACCCTACGAGCAGTACTTC. Its translation is CASSVNFGTPYEQYF. V is TRBV9 and J is TRBJ2-7; D might be TRBD1 (6 bases). The length of the CDR3 is 15 residues. Trimming removed 1 base from V and 2 bases from J, with 13 bases in between. Germline lookup yields CDR1 SGDLS and CDR2 YYNGEE.

This clone showed up just a few times. This chain links TRBV5-1 with TRBJ1-1; TRBD1 agrees at 7 bases. The length of the CDR3 is 16 residues. V lost 3 bases and J lost 4; bases outside the gene matches: 12. Germline-derived CDR1 and CDR2 are SGHRS and YFSETQ. Here the CDR3 reads CASSSNPRTGGTEAFF. DNA for the CDR3: TGCGCCAGCAGCTCAAACCCCAGGACAGGAGGCACTGAAGCTTTCTTT.

There are a few counts of this clone. This chain connects TRBV9 to TRBJ2-3; possibly TRBD1 for D (5 bases). The CDR3 consists of 14 residues. Germline V gives CDR1 SGDLS, CDR2 YYNGEE. V was clipped by 4 bases and J by 4 bases, with 13 bases between them. The DNA of the CDR3 is TGTGCCAGCAGCAAAGTGACAGACGCAGATACGCAGTATTTT. Protein sequence: CASSKVTDADTQYF. Drawing the rest from reference TRBV9 and TRBJ2-3, the complete variable domain is DSGVTQTPKHLITATGQRVTLRCSPRSGDLSVYWYQQSLDQGLQFLIQYYNGEERAKGNILERFSAQQFPDLHSELNLSSLELGDSALYFCASSKVTDADTQYFGPGTRLTVL.

This clone is medium-sized by share. The chain carries TRBV27 and TRBJ2-1, with TRBD1 as a possible D gene (5 bases). The CDR3 totals 17 residues. The V end was cut by 3 bases, the J end by 0 bases, with 15 bases between. The germline CDR1 and CDR2 sequences are MNHEY and SMNVEV (reference sequence). CDR3 region: CASSLEGVSTSYNEQFF. The CDR3 DNA sequence: TGTGCCAGCAGTTTGGAAGGGGTTAGTACCTCCTACAATGAGCAGTTCTTC.

The chain joins TRBV19 to TRBJ2-7, with 9 bases identical to TRBD1. This CDR3 contains 16 residues. From germline, CDR1 is LNHDA and CDR2 SQIVND (reference sequence). V was pared by 5 bases and J by 3 bases, with 11 bases of the junction left unmatched. In nucleotides, the CDR3 is TGTGCCAGTAGTCTTCAAATGACAGGGGGGAACTACGAGCAGTACTTC. This gives the protein CASSLQMTGGNYEQYF.

The rearrangement links TRBV12-2 to TRBJ1-1; the D call TRBD1 from the table was never checked on the DNA. TRBV12-2 is labeled a pseudogene. The CDR3 loop spans 14 amino acids. The DNA of the CDR3 is TGTGCAAGTCGCTTTAGGACAGGGAGATCTGAAGCTTTCTTT. This translates into CASRFRTGRSEAFF.

The chain employs TRBV29-1 and TRBJ1-3; 11 nucleotides agree with TRBD1. The CDR3 extends over 15 amino acids. V lost 7 bases to trimming and J lost 2 bases; unmatched junction nucleotides: 7. In germline, CDR1 is SQVTM, CDR2 ANQGSEA. The CDR3 is CSASPGQGAGNTIYF. CDR3 DNA: TGCAGCGCCTCTCCGGGACAGGGGGCTGGAAACACCATATATTTT.

The chain couples TRBV7-2 to TRBJ1-2; D remains unclear. The V gene's germline CDR1 is SGHTA and CDR2 FQGNSA. There are 12 residues in the CDR3. The V gene lost 1 base and the J gene lost 5 bases, with 5 bases spanning the gap. Here the CDR3 DNA reads TGTGCCAGCAGCTTAGATACTTATGGCTACACCTTC. Translated: CASSLDTYGYTF.

The chain employs TRBV6-6 and TRBJ2-3, with TRBD2 as a possible D gene (5 bases). The germline V and J ends were trimmed by 6 bases and 3 bases, with 10 bases remaining between them. The CDR3 is 13 residues long. CDR1 MNHNY and CDR2 SVGAGI come from the germline V gene (reference sequence). The CDR3: CASRRLTTDTQYF. The CDR3 DNA follows: TGTGCCAGCAGACGACTAACTACAGATACGCAGTATTTT.

The chain has TRBV30 and TRBJ2-1; D not certain. The length of the CDR3 is 13 residues. V lost 1 base, J lost 11 bases, and 15 bases lay in between. CDR1 and CDR2 from the germline V gene are GTSNPN and SVGIG (reference sequence). CDR3 region: CAWSAPNGVKQFF. In DNA, the CDR3 is TGTGCCTGGAGTGCCCCTAACGGTGTTAAGCAGTTCTTC.